The sequence of this TCR beta chain was determined in a study of blood T cell repertoires in COVID-19. Overall study context: Nucleic acid was either cDNA or gDNA, and it came from T cells, B-cell-depleted T cells, or PBMCs.

CDR1 and CDR2 (germline): SGHRS, YFSETQ. This CDR3 region has 12 residues. Trimming removed 4 bases from V and 10 bases from J; junction bases left unmatched: 4. Generated by immunoSEQ multiplex PCR, the TCRdb table keeps only in-frame clones and is missing some. The sample includes under 35,000 clones, 85% to 90% of them seen just once. Sequencing was carried out using peripheral blood. The receptor's source is a man between 65 and 85 years old with active COVID-19. V usage is TRBV5-1 and J usage is TRBJ2-1, with 8 bases aligning to TRBD1. CDR3 region: CASSADRGEQFF. As DNA, the CDR3 is TGCGCCAGCAGCGCCGACAGGGGCGAGCAGTTCTTC.